This T cell receptor (beta chain) was recovered during a study of blood T cell repertoires in COVID-19. Study-wide context: T cells, B-cell-depleted T cells, or PBMCs supplied cDNA or gDNA.

In the source study's methods: Estimation of nucleated cell counts was performed using reference gene primer amplification. Some clones are missing from TCRdb's copy, which holds only in-frame ones; the method was immunoSEQ multiplex PCR. D and trimming were read from the DNA, whereas the V and J calls and clone size are those reported in that table. The sample consists of approximately 390,000 clones, about 86% of them appearing once. This clone was detected a few times. For recovered donors of Cohort 3, there were two negative PCRs, clearance, or symptom resolution. This CDR3 is built from 14 residues. V lost 7 bases, J lost 2 bases, and 9 bases stayed unmatched. Germline V gene sequence: CDR1 SGHKS, CDR2 YYEKEE (reference sequence).

The receptor comes from a woman between 50 and 59 years old who had recovered from COVID-19. This chain links TRBV5-5 with TRBJ2-7, with 7 bases that match TRBD1. Input material: PBMCs or T cells enriched from blood (not recorded which). The CDR3 reads CASAITGATYEQYF. CDR3 in DNA: TGTGCCAGCGCGATCACAGGGGCCACCTACGAGCAGTACTTC.